This TCR beta chain was sequenced for a study of shared clonotypes between healthy human individuals. Per the germline V gene, CDR1 is SQVTM and CDR2 is ANQGSEA. V dropped 0 bases and J dropped 6 bases, with 8 bases sitting between them. This CDR3 has 12 residues. This clone has a single count. Its antigen is unknown. Genomic DNA of every subset was divided equally among multiple immunoSEQ plates. The protocol was immunoSEQ multiplex PCR, while the TCRdb copy is restricted to in-frame clones and leaves out a portion. The sample contains roughly 2 million clones, 85% to 95% of which appear only once. Study-wide points: Of the naive CD4 clonotypes, roughly 5.2% were shared across several donors. Generation probability values for non-shared clonotypes were lower than those for clonotypes shared by all four donors.

The source material was naive CD4+ T cells sorted from blood. Subset here: CD45RA+ positively selected. This clonotype was obtained from a man between 18 and 29 years old in good health. This chain links TRBV29-1 with TRBJ1-1, with a tentative D call TRBD1 (5 bases). CDR3 region: CSVEDQTAEAFF. For the CDR3, the DNA is TGCAGCGTTGAAGATCAGACAGCTGAAGCTTTCTTT.